This T cell receptor beta chain is drawn from a study of radiotherapy plus CTLA-4 blockade in lung cancer. Looking at the study overall: There were objective responses in 15% to 20% of patients, and around 31% had disease control.

As for this clone: No antigen is known for it. Other nucleotide sequences from this sample produce the same CDR3.

Libraries were prepared by immunoSEQ multiplex PCR; TCRdb keeps only in-frame clonotypes and omits some of them. The sample contains 20,000 or so clones, around 88% of which appear only once. Looked up from germline, CDR1 is MNHNS and CDR2 is SASEGT. CDR3 size: 13 residues. V shed 2 bases and J shed 6 bases, with 11 bases lying between them. The study, taken as a whole, reports: TCR clones originating in tumors grew in number in blood after radiotherapy plus ipilimumab.

Patients in the study, people with chemo-refractory metastatic non-small-cell lung cancer, received focal radiation plus ipilimumab CTLA-4 blockade. The receptor's source is a human donor with non-small cell lung cancer whose response to radiotherapy plus ipilimumab could not be evaluated. The sample in question was peripheral blood, obtained from a patient treated with radiotherapy plus ipilimumab. The V and J genes are TRBV6-1 and TRBJ2-7; D may be TRBD2 (5 bases). DNA for the CDR3: TGTGCCAGCAGTGAATCCAGCCGGGGCGAGCAGTACTTC. It codes for CASSESSRGEQYF.